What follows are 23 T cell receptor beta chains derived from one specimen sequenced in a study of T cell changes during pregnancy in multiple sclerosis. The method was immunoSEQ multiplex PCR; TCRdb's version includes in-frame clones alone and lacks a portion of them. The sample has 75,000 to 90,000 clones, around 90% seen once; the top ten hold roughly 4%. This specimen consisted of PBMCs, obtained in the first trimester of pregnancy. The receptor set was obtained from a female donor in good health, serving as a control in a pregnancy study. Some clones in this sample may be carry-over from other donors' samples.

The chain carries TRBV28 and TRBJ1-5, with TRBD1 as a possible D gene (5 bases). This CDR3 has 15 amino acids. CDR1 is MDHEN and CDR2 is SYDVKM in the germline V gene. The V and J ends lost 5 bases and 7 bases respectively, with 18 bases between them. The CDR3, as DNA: TGTGCCAGCAGTATAACCAGGGAGGTCGGACAGCCCCAGCATTTT. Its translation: CASSITREVGQPQHF. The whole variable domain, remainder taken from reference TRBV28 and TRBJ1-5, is DVKVTQSSRYLVKRTGEKVFLECVQDMDHENMFWYRQDPGLGLRLIYFSYDVKMKEKGDIPEGYSVSREKKERFSLILESASTNQTSMYLCASSITREVGQPQHFGDGTRLSIL.

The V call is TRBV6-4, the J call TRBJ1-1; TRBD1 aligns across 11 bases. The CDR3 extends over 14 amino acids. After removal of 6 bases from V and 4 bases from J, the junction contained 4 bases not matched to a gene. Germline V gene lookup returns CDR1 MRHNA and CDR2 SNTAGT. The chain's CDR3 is CASRGQGDGTEAFF. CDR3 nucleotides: TGTGCCAGCAGGGGACAGGGGGATGGCACTGAAGCTTTCTTT.

CDR3 in amino acids: CASSPHNPNQPQHF. The CDR3 DNA sequence: TGTGCCAGCAGTCCTCACAACCCCAATCAGCCCCAGCATTTT. The chain has TRBV28 and TRBJ1-5; D unresolved. The CDR3 totals 14 residues. The germline V gene has CDR1 MDHEN and CDR2 SYDVKM. V lost 5 bases to trimming and J lost 3 bases, with 11 bases between them.

CDR3 sequence reads: CASSFPGNQQYF. DNA for the CDR3: TGTGCCAGCAGTTTCCCAGGGAACCAGCAGTACTTC. This chain uses TRBV27 with TRBJ2-7, with a weak D call TRBD1 (5 bases). The CDR3 is made up of 12 amino acids. Germline lookup yields CDR1 MNHEY and CDR2 SMNVEV (reference sequence). V was shortened by 3 bases and J by 8 bases, with 11 bases between the two germline ends.

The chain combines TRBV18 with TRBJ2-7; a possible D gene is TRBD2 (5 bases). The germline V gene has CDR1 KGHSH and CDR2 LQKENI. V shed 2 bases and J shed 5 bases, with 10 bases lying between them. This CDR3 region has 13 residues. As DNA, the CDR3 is TGTGCCAGCTCACCAGAGGCGGGTCACGAGCAGTACTTC. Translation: CASSPEAGHEQYF.

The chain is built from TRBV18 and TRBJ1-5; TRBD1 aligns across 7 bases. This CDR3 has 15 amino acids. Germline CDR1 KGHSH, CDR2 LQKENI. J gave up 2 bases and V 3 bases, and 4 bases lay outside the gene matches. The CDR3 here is CASSPGGTGNQPQHF. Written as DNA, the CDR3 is TGTGCCAGCTCACCTGGGGGGACAGGCAATCAGCCCCAGCATTTT.

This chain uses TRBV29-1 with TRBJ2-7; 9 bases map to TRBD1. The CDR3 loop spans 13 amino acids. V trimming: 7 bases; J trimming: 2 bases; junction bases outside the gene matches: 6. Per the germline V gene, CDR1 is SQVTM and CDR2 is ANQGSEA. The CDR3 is CSAGTGNAYEQYF. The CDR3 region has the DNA TGCAGCGCCGGGACAGGGAACGCCTACGAGCAGTACTTC.

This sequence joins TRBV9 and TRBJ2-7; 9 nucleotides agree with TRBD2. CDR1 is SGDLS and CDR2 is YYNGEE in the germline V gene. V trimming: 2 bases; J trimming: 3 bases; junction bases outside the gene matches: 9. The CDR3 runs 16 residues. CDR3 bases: TGTGCCAGCAGCGTGGGGACTAGCCCTACAAACTACGAGCAGTACTTC. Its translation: CASSVGTSPTNYEQYF.

The CDR3 bases are TGTGCCAGCAGCAGGCAGGGGGCGTACGAGCAGTACTTC. This sequence encodes CASSRQGAYEQYF. The chain combines TRBV5-5 with TRBJ2-7, with 8 nucleotides matching TRBD1. This CDR3 is 13 amino acids long. V gave up 4 bases and J gave up 4 bases; unmatched junction bases: 4. Germline V gene lookup returns CDR1 SGHKS and CDR2 YYEKEE (reference sequence).

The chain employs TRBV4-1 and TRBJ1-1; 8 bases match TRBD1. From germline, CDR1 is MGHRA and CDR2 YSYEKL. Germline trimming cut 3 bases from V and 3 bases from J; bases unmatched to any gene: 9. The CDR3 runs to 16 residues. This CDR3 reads CASSHRTGRSDTEAFF. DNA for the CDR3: TGCGCCAGCAGCCACCGGACAGGGAGGTCGGACACTGAAGCTTTCTTT.

The CDR3 here is CASSFAGHTYEQYF. The DNA of the CDR3 is TGTGCCAGCAGCTTCGCCGGACACACCTACGAGCAGTACTTC. This chain joins TRBV7-8 and TRBJ2-7, with a tentative D call TRBD1 (5 bases). The V end lost 3 bases, the J end lost 2 bases, and 11 bases lay between the germline ends. Per the germline V gene, CDR1 is SGHVS and CDR2 is FQNEAQ. CDR3 length equals 14 residues.

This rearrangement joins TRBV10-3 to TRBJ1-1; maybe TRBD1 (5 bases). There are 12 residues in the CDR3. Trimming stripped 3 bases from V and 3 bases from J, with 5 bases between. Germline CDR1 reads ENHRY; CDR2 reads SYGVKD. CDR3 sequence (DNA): TGTGCCATCAGTGACAGGGACACTGAAGCTTTCTTT. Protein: CAISDRDTEAFF.

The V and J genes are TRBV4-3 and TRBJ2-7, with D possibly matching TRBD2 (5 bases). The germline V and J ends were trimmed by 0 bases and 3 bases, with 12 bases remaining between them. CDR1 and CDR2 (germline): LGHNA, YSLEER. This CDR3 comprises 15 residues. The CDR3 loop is CASSQDLSAFYEQYF. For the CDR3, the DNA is TGCGCCAGCAGCCAAGATCTTAGCGCATTCTACGAGCAGTACTTC.

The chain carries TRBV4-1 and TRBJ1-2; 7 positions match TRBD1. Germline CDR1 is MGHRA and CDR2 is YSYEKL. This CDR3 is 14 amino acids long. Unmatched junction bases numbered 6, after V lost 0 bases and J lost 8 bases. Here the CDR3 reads CASSQESGQLGYTF. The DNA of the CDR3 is TGCGCCAGCAGCCAAGAGTCGGGACAGTTGGGCTACACCTTC.

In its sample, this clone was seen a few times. The CDR3 DNA is TGTGCCACCAGCAGAGACGGCGGGGGCCTCTACAATGAGCAGTTCTTC. It yields the protein CATSRDGGGLYNEQFF. This chain links TRBV15 with TRBJ2-1, with D tentatively TRBD2 (7 bases). The CDR3 loop spans 16 amino acids. Trimming left V 0 bases short and J 3 bases short, with 12 bases between. CDR1 LNHNV and CDR2 YYDKDF come from the germline V gene (reference sequence).

CDR3 nucleotide sequence: TGTGCCAGCAGTGACGGTAGCGGAAGCTCCTACAATGAGCAGTTCTTC. Protein sequence: CASSDGSGSSYNEQFF. The chain uses TRBV2 and TRBJ2-1, with a possible D match to TRBD2 (6 bases). The CDR3 runs to 16 residues. The V end was cut by 3 bases, the J end by 0 bases, with 12 bases between. Germline CDR1 SNHLY, CDR2 FYNNEI.

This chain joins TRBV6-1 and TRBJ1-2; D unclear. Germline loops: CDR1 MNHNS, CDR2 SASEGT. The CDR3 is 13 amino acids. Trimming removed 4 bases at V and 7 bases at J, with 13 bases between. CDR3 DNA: TGTGCCAGCAGTGTGGAGCGGCAGGCTGGCTACACCTTC. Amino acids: CASSVERQAGYTF.

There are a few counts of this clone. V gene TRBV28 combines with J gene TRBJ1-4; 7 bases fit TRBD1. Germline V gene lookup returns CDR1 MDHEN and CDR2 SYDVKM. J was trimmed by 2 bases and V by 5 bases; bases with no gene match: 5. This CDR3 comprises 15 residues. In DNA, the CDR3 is TGTGCCAGCAGTACCTACAGGGGCACTAATGAAAAACTGTTTTTT. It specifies CASSTYRGTNEKLFF.

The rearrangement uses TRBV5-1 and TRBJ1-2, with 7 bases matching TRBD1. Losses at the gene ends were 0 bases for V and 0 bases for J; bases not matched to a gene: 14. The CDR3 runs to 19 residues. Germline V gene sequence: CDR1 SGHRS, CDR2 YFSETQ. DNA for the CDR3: TGCGCCAGCAGCTTGGCCTTCGTCGGCAGGACAGGAGCTAACTATGGCTACACCTTC. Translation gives CASSLAFVGRTGANYGYTF.

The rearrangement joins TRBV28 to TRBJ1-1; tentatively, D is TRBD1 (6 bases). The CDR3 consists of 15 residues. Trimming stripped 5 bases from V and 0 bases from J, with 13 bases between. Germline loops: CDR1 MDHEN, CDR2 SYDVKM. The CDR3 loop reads CASSIYRELNTEAFF. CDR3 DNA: TGTGCCAGCAGTATTTACAGGGAGTTGAACACTGAAGCTTTCTTT. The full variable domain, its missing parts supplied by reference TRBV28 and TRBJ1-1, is DVKVTQSSRYLVKRTGEKVFLECVQDMDHENMFWYRQDPGLGLRLIYFSYDVKMKEKGDIPEGYSVSREKKERFSLILESASTNQTSMYLCASSIYRELNTEAFFGQGTRLTVV.

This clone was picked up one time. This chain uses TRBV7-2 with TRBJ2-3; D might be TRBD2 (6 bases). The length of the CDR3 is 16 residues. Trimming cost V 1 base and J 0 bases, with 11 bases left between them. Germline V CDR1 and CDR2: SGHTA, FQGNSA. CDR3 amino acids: CASSLEFLASTDTQYF. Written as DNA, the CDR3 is TGTGCCAGCAGCTTAGAGTTCCTAGCGAGCACAGATACGCAGTATTTT.

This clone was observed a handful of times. The CDR3 reads CASSLGTRVETQYF. The DNA for the CDR3 is TGTGCCAGCAGCTTAGGGACTAGAGTGGAGACCCAGTACTTC. The chain joins TRBV7-2 to TRBJ2-5, with 7 nucleotides matching TRBD2. V lost 1 base and J lost 5; bases outside the gene matches: 4. Per germline, CDR1 SGHTA and CDR2 FQGNSA. This CDR3 contains 14 residues.

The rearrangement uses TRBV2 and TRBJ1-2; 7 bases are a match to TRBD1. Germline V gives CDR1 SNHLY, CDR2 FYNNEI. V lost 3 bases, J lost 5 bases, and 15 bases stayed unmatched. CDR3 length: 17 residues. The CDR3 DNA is TGTGCCAGCAGTGACTGGGGACAGTCTCGGGGAACTTATGGCTACACCTTC. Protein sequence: CASSDWGQSRGTYGYTF.